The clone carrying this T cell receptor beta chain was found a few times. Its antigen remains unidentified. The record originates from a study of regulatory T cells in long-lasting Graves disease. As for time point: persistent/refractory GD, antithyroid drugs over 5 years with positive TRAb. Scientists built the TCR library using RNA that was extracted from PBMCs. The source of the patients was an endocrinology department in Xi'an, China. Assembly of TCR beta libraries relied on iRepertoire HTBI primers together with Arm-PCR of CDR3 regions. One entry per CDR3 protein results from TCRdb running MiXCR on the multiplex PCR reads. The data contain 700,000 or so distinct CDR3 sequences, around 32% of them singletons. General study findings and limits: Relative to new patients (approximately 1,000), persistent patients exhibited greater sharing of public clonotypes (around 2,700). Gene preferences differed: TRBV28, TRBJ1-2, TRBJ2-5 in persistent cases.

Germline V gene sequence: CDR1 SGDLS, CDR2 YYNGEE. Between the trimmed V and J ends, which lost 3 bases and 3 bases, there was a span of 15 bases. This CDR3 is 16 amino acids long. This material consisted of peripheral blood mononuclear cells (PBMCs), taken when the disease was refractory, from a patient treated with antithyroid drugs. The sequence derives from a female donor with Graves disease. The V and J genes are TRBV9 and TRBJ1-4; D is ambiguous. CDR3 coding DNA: TGTGCCAGCAGCGCAGGCCGGTCGGCGGCTAATGAAAAACTGTTTTTT. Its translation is CASSAGRSAANEKLFF.